The 27 T cell receptor beta chains below all came from one sample that was sequenced in a study of human CD4 T cells and Enterobacteriaceae. Produced via immunoSEQ multiplex PCR; TCRdb's table is partial and in-frame only. The profile shows some 26,000 clones, roughly 80% of them singletons. All CD4+ cells other than CD45RA+CCR7+CD95- naive cells were sorted as memory, over 95% pure. The sample consisted of memory CD4+ T cells from blood. The receptors derive from a human donor in good health.

The genes are TRBV27 and TRBJ2-7; 8 bases map to TRBD2. V was clipped by 7 bases and J by 1 base; unmatched bases: 12. The CDR3 is made up of 16 amino acids. CDR1 and CDR2 (germline): MNHEY, SMNVEV (reference sequence). CDR3: CASMPVAGTVSYEQYF. CDR3 nucleotides: TGTGCCAGCATGCCCGTAGCGGGAACCGTTTCCTACGAGCAGTACTTC.

The chain uses TRBV4-1 and TRBJ2-1, with TRBD2 as a possible D gene (5 bases). Trimming left V 0 bases short and J 0 bases short, with 9 bases between. CDR3 length: 16 amino acids. Germline V lookup: CDR1 MGHRA, CDR2 YSYEKL. The CDR3 reads CASSQDRGRSYNEQFF. As DNA, the CDR3 is TGCGCCAGCAGCCAAGATCGAGGGCGCTCCTACAATGAGCAGTTCTTC.

This clone turned up a few times. This rearrangement joins TRBV6-1 to TRBJ2-7; the D is unclear. CDR3 length: 12 amino acids. Trimming left V 0 bases short and J 2 bases short, with 2 bases between. CDR1 and CDR2 (germline): MNHNS, SASEGT. This CDR3 reads CASSEATYEQYF. As DNA, the CDR3 is TGTGCCAGCAGTGAAGCGACCTACGAGCAGTACTTC.

This clone was observed a few times. Written as DNA, the CDR3 is TGTGCCTGGAGTCTGGACACCTTCAGCAATCAGCCCCAGCATTTT. The encoded protein is CAWSLDTFSNQPQHF. The V gene is TRBV30, the J gene TRBJ1-5; possible D gene TRBD1, 5 bases. There are 15 residues in the CDR3. Trimming shortened V by 2 bases and J by 1 base, and 12 bases separated the two germline ends. CDR1 is GTSNPN, CDR2 SVGIG, per germline (reference sequence).

This chain joins TRBV5-5 and TRBJ2-7; 8 bases align to TRBD1. Per germline, CDR1 SGHKS and CDR2 YYEKEE (reference sequence). With V trimmed by 0 bases and J by 4 bases, 6 bases remained unmatched. There are 15 residues in the CDR3. As DNA, the CDR3 is TGTGCCAGCAGCTTGGTGGGGACAGGAAATTACGAGCAGTACTTC. The encoded protein is CASSLVGTGNYEQYF.

V gene TRBV5-6 combines with J gene TRBJ2-5; weak D call: TRBD1 (6 bases). Trimming removed 3 bases at V and 4 bases at J, with 16 bases between. The germline V gene encodes CDR1 SGHDT and CDR2 YYEEEE. The CDR3 loop spans 15 amino acids. The CDR3 protein is CASSSLTGTRETQYF. The CDR3 DNA reads TGTGCCAGCAGCTCCCTTACAGGGACAAGAGAGACCCAGTACTTC.

A remark on this clone: Other DNA sequences of this sample code for an identical CDR3. The chain joins TRBV11-2 to TRBJ2-2; D is ambiguous. The CDR3 is 12 residues long. The V end was cut by 5 bases, the J end by 2 bases, with 3 bases between. Per the germline V gene, CDR1 is SGHAT and CDR2 is FQNNGV. In DNA form, the CDR3 reads TGTGCCAGCAGCATCAACACCGGGGAGCTGTTTTTT. Protein sequence: CASSINTGELFF.

The chain employs TRBV6-1 and TRBJ2-2; D may correspond to TRBD1 or TRBD2 (5 bases each). This CDR3 has 14 amino acids. V lost 7 bases and J lost 3, with 12 bases in between. Germline CDR1 MNHNS, CDR2 SASEGT. The CDR3 nucleotides are TGTGCCAGCACCCGAGGGGCGGACACCGGGGAGCTGTTTTTT. Protein sequence: CASTRGADTGELFF.

This clone was picked up one time. The chain couples TRBV6-5 to TRBJ2-7; possible D gene TRBD2, 5 bases. The germline V and J ends were trimmed by 1 base and 3 bases, with 10 bases remaining between them. The CDR3 runs to 14 residues. Germline assignment: CDR1 MNHEY and CDR2 SVGAGI. The CDR3 nucleotides read TGTGCCAGCAGTTACTATCGGGGAAACTACGAGCAGTACTTC. It specifies CASSYYRGNYEQYF.

The rearrangement links TRBV5-4 to TRBJ2-5; D is possibly TRBD2 (6 bases). The CDR3 length is 14 residues. Germline V gene lookup returns CDR1 SGHNT and CDR2 YYREEE (reference sequence). V was cut by 5 bases and J by 5 bases, with 16 bases left in between. CDR3 coding DNA: TGTGCCAGCAGTACCGGCGTCGGGAGTGAGACCCAGTACTTC. This gives the protein CASSTGVGSETQYF.

This clone showed up just a few times. The chain couples TRBV18 to TRBJ2-7; 9 nucleotides match TRBD1. J was trimmed by 2 bases and V by 6 bases; bases with no gene match: 8. Germline V lookup: CDR1 KGHSH, CDR2 LQKENI. The CDR3 is made up of 15 amino acids. The CDR3 DNA is TGTGCCAGCTCCCCCCCGGGACAGGGCACCTACGAGCAGTACTTC. Residues: CASSPPGQGTYEQYF.

V and J are TRBV10-1 and TRBJ1-1, with unresolved D. The CDR3 length is 14 residues. Germline V gene data show CDR1 as WNHNN and CDR2 as SYGVQD (reference sequence). Trimming removed 4 bases from V and 1 base from J, with 10 bases in between. CDR3 residues: CASSANRGNTEAFF. DNA of the CDR3: TGCGCCAGCAGTGCCAACCGGGGGAACACTGAAGCTTTCTTT.

The rearrangement joins TRBV18 to TRBJ1-2, with 8 bases fitting TRBD1. The V gene's germline CDR1 is KGHSH and CDR2 LQKENI. V lost 3 bases to trimming and J lost 0 bases; unmatched junction nucleotides: 3. The CDR3 sequence is 15 residues long. CDR3 nucleotides: TGTGCCAGCTCACCCCAGGGGGCTTCTAACTATGGCTACACCTTC. Amino acids: CASSPQGASNYGYTF.

The chain couples TRBV5-4 to TRBJ1-2, with TRBD1 as a possible D gene (5 bases). This CDR3 is 15 amino acids long. The germline gives CDR1 SGHNT, CDR2 YYREEE (reference sequence). Trimming took off 5 bases at V and 3 bases at J, with 17 bases between the two ends. In DNA form, the CDR3 reads TGTGCCAGCAGACCGCCCGGGACGGGAGACTATGGCTACACCTTC. It translates to CASRPPGTGDYGYTF.

J is TRBJ1-2 and V is TRBV7-9, with 11 nucleotides matching TRBD1. CDR3 size: 17 residues. The V and J ends lost 6 bases and 0 bases, in that order; junction bases with no gene match: 9. Germline V gene lookup returns CDR1 SEHNR and CDR2 FQNEAQ (reference sequence). DNA of the CDR3: TGTGCCAGCAGTCCCAGGACAGGGGGCTTAGCTAACTATGGCTACACCTTC. Its protein product is CASSPRTGGLANYGYTF. The whole variable domain, filled in from reference TRBV7-9 and TRBJ1-2, reads DTGVSQNPRHKITKRGQNVTFRCDPISEHNRLYWYRQTLGQGPEFLTYFQNEAQLEKSRLLSDRFSAERPKGSFSTLEIQRTEQGDSAMYLCASSPRTGGLANYGYTFGSGTRLTVV.

The chain combines TRBV10-3 with TRBJ2-5; the match to TRBD2 covers 10 bases. Per the germline V gene, CDR1 is ENHRY and CDR2 is SYGVKD. The V and J ends lost 6 bases and 7 bases, in that order; junction bases with no gene match: 8. The CDR3 sequence is 14 residues long. CDR3 sequence: CAIRREVAGGTQYF. CDR3 sequence (DNA): TGTGCCATCAGGAGGGAAGTAGCGGGGGGGACCCAGTACTTC.

This clone was detected only a few times. The genes are TRBV10-2 and TRBJ1-5; D remains unclear. Between the trimmed V and J ends, which lost 6 bases and 5 bases, there was a span of 8 bases. Looked up from germline, CDR1 is WSHSY and CDR2 is SAAADI. The CDR3 has 12 residues. In nucleotides, the CDR3 is TGCGCCAGCAGAACGTTAGATCAGCCCCAGCATTTT. Protein product: CASRTLDQPQHF.

This clone was counted a single time. The chain couples TRBV14 to TRBJ1-3; D is unclear. The CDR3 contains 14 residues. Looked up from germline, CDR1 is SGHDN and CDR2 is FVKESK. V lost 1 base, J lost 7 bases, and 11 bases lay in between. CDR3 DNA: TGTGCCAGCAGCCAAGGATCCGCTAGGAACACCATATATTTT. It yields the protein CASSQGSARNTIYF.

Concerning this clone: The junction shows a germline mismatch at one end, possibly a read error. This chain joins TRBV5-1 and TRBJ1-1; D possibly corresponds to TRBD1 (5 bases). This CDR3 has 14 residues. Germline values: CDR1 SGHRS, CDR2 YFSETQ. Here the CDR3 reads CTSRAGYENTEAFF. CDR3 nucleotide sequence: TGCACCAGCAGAGCAGGGTACGAAAACACTGAAGCTTTCTTT.

The chain joins TRBV5-4 to TRBJ2-1, with 9 bases identical to TRBD2. Germline assignment: CDR1 SGHNT and CDR2 YYREEE (reference sequence). The CDR3 extends over 16 amino acids. Trimming cost V 0 bases and J 7 bases; bases outside gene matches: 8. The CDR3 DNA is TGTGCCAGCAGCTTGGGAACTAGCGGGCGTAGGAATGAGCAGTTCTTC. This translates into CASSLGTSGRRNEQFF.

This clone has only one observation. V usage is TRBV10-3 and J usage is TRBJ2-6; 9 bases line up with TRBD2. Germline lookup yields CDR1 ENHRY and CDR2 SYGVKD. V shed 10 bases, J shed 2 bases, and the junction held 9 bases outside the gene matches. The CDR3 runs 16 residues. CDR3 amino acids: CASGGSGSAGANVLTF. The CDR3 region has the DNA TGTGCCAGTGGAGGTAGCGGGAGTGCTGGGGCCAACGTCCTGACTTTC.

This clone was detected once. The rearrangement joins TRBV10-3 to TRBJ1-2; TRBD1 might be the D (5 bases). V lost 4 bases to trimming and J lost 2 bases, with 11 bases between them. CDR1 ENHRY and CDR2 SYGVKD come from the germline V gene. The CDR3 runs 14 residues. The CDR3: CAISGAGSNYGYTF. The CDR3 bases are TGTGCCATCAGTGGGGCAGGGAGCAACTATGGCTACACCTTC.

The rearrangement joins TRBV7-7 to TRBJ2-1, with D unclear. Germline V gene data show CDR1 as SSHAT and CDR2 as FNYEAQ (reference sequence). This CDR3 spans 12 amino acids. Trimming took 1 base from V and 6 from J, leaving 4 bases between them. The CDR3 DNA reads TGTGCCAGCAGCTTAGAGGGCAATGAGCAGTTCTTC. Translating gives CASSLEGNEQFF.

The chain joins TRBV2 to TRBJ2-3; D is possibly TRBD2 (6 bases). CDR3 length: 15 amino acids. Germline V gene lookup returns CDR1 SNHLY and CDR2 FYNNEI. V lost 6 bases to trimming and J lost 0 bases, with 13 bases between them. For the CDR3, the DNA is TGTGCCAGCAGGGTAGCGGTAACTAGCACAGATACGCAGTATTTT. Protein product: CASRVAVTSTDTQYF.

V and J are TRBV10-1 and TRBJ1-1; D is possibly TRBD1 (6 bases). The CDR3 contains 15 residues. CDR1 WNHNN and CDR2 SYGVQD come from the germline V gene (reference sequence). V lost 3 bases to trimming and J lost 1 base, with 12 bases between them. The CDR3 loop is CASSDPGTRNTEAFF. CDR3 DNA: TGCGCCAGCAGTGACCCCGGGACACGGAACACTGAAGCTTTCTTT.

This chain links TRBV5-4 with TRBJ2-1; D is unclear. CDR1 and CDR2 (germline): SGHNT, YYREEE (reference sequence). V was trimmed by 3 bases and J by 0 bases, leaving 10 bases between them. The CDR3 has 15 amino acids. The CDR3 reads CASSYGASSYNEQFF. Here the CDR3 DNA reads TGTGCCAGCAGCTATGGTGCGAGCTCCTACAATGAGCAGTTCTTC.

The chain joins TRBV28 to TRBJ1-2; TRBD1 matches at 10 bases. V shed 6 bases, J shed 6 bases, and the junction held 10 bases outside the gene matches. Germline assignment: CDR1 MDHEN and CDR2 SYDVKM. The length of the CDR3 is 15 residues. In DNA, the CDR3 is TGTGCCAGCAGCGCTACCGGGACAGGGGACGATGGCTACACCTTC. Translation: CASSATGTGDDGYTF.